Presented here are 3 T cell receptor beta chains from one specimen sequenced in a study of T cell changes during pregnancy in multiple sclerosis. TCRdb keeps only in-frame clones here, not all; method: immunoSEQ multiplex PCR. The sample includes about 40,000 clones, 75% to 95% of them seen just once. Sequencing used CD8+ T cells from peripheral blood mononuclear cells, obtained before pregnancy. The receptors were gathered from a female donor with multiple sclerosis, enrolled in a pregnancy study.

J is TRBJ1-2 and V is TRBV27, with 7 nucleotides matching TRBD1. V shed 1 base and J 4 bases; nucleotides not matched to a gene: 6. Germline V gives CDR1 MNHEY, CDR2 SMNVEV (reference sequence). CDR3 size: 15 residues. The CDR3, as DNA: TGTGCCAGCAGTTTATTGGGGGGACAGCTCTATGGCTACACCTTC. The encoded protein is CASSLLGGQLYGYTF.

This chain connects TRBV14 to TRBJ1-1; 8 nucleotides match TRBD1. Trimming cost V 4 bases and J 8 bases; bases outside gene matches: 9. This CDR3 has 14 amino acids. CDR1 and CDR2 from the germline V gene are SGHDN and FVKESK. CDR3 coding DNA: TGTGCCAGCAGCCGACCTGGACAGGGCCGCGAAGCTTTCTTT. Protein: CASSRPGQGREAFF.

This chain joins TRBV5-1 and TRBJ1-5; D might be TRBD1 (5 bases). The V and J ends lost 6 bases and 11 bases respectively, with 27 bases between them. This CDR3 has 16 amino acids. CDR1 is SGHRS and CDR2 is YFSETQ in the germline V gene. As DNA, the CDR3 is TGCGCCAGCAAAACCCCTTGGACACAGAAGCTTCTGTCCCAGCATTTT. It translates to CASKTPWTQKLLSQHF.